Included here is one T cell receptor beta chain sequence, with context. Its antigen is not yet known. The sample holds no much larger clone one base away, and base qualities are not on file. The data are from a study of beta chain features in type 1 diabetes (dated by TCRdb to 2016 to 2018). Background for the entire study: Mean age, gender distribution, total cell number and subset yield were not different between patients and healthy donors. A total of 100 million to 110 million sorted cells were examined across all samples, and a strong correlation was observed between cell number per subset and RNA yield. The study compared the TCRB repertoires of sorted circulating CD4+ T cell subsets in recently diagnosed type 1 diabetes patients with those in matched healthy donors. Regulatory and stem cell-like memory subsets were isolated from only 8 patients and about eight healthy donors, whereas naive and central memory subsets came from all 30 or so donors. General study outcomes and caveats: Only small numbers of individuals were included in the HLA sub-analyses, which left unresolved whether HLA type had any influence on TCRB rearrangement. Fewer insertions and more nucleotide deletions at VDJ recombination sites were observed in patients with type 1 diabetes, implying thymic rearrangement abnormalities. Type 1 diabetes patients showed a moderate but significant shortening of TCRB CDR3 length in all four CD4+ subsets. Naive, central memory and regulatory TCRB repertoires appeared to be more similar among patients than among healthy donors. Shorter templates might have been favored by PCR, but patient and control samples were amplified and corrected together, so both groups would have been affected equally by any skew. Because cDNA rather than genomic DNA was sequenced, highly expressing activated cells could have been over-represented, although no difference in activation and CD3 levels was found between groups.

Each donor gave one peripheral blood draw, averaging roughly 120 mL, which was collected into heparinised tubes. Using a panel that included CD45RO, CCR7, CD25, CD127, CD95 and CD27, naive, central memory, regulatory and stem cell-like memory CD4+ T cells were sorted on a BD FACSAria II. All sorted populations exceeded 98% purity. Right away, PBMCs were isolated by Lymphoprep density gradient centrifugation and were stained directly, with no culture step. Samples were stained and sorted in pairs, with one healthy donor and one patient per experiment, so that batch effects were minimized. Trimming removed 11 bases from V and 4 bases from J; the gene matches leave 10 bases unexplained. CDR1 is given as SNHLY and CDR2 as FYNNEI, both from the germline V gene. The CDR3 measures 15 amino acids from cysteine to phenylalanine. Kept here is only the CDR3 DNA, which spans 45 bases and is read in frame from base 1.

The High Capacity cDNA Reverse Transcription Kit was used to reverse transcribe all of the isolated RNA, meaning that expressed TCRB transcripts were what got sequenced. Deep immunoSEQ sequencing was applied to naive, central memory and regulatory T cell samples, giving an average of about 3.7 million total reads per sample. Sorted cells were lysed in RLT buffer and RNA was extracted with DNase-treated RNeasy Micro or Mini kits, depending on cell number. Each cell subset was processed on its own to prevent cross-contamination, while patient and healthy donor samples were processed together. Using the immunoSEQ multiplex PCR, TCRB sequences were amplified from cDNA into 87-bp fragments spanning the CDR3 region. Sequencing of the amplicons was performed on the Illumina HiSeq platform. The published analysis was carried out like this. PCR bias was computationally corrected using synthetic template baselines, reads within Hamming distance 2 were collapsed, and singletons that could not be merged were discarded. By aligning reads against IMGT, V, D and J genes, CDR3 length, and insertions or deletions at six rearrangement sites were assigned. Within each subset, clonotype counts were normalized to sorted cell number, after which true diversity and Gini coefficients were computed with the tcR R package. The overlap coefficient, calculated on TCRB nucleotide sequences, was used to measure repertoire sharing. What TCRdb holds here is the immuneACCESS table cut down to in-frame rearrangements. Part of the clones is not present; checked against another copy, under half of the missing clones reflect an unresolved V gene, and the others are unexplained. V, J and clone size reflect that table, while D and trimming were determined from the DNA. Recorded for this sample are about 370,000 clones; roughly 9.8% of them occurred a single time. The top ten clones comprise 0.45% to 0.65% of the sample.

The clonotype originates from a man aged 30 to 45 with type 1 diabetes. The sequencing sample was made of central memory CD4+ T cells from blood. The rearranged segments are TRBV2 and TRBJ2-1; 11 middle bases align to TRBD2. CDR3 protein: CACLTSGVSYNEQFF. The bases are TGTGCCTGTTTGACTAGCGGGGTGTCATACAATGAGCAGTTCTTC. Where the CDR3 stops, the reference TRBV2 and TRBJ2-1 genes take over; the full variable domain is EPEVTQTPSHQVTQMGQEVILRCVPISNHLYFYWYRQILGQKVEFLVSFYNNEISEKSEIFDDQFSVERPDGSNFTLKIRSTKLEDSAMYFCACLTSGVSYNEQFFGPGTRLTVL.